These 5 T cell receptor beta chains originate from one sample sequenced in a study of T cell responses to AZD1222 COVID-19 vaccine. Profiling relied on immunoSEQ multiplex PCR, and the TCRdb table lists in-frame clones only, not all of them. The sample holds 150,000 to 200,000 clones; 85% to 90% are singletons and the top ten take around 5.8%. The material was peripheral blood, obtained on day 0 of AZD1222 vaccination. The origin of the receptors is an adult in good health.

This chain uses TRBV28 with TRBJ2-7, with D maybe TRBD2 (6 bases). The V gene lost 6 bases and the J gene lost 4 bases, with 19 bases spanning the gap. The CDR3 totals 15 residues. Germline-derived CDR1 and CDR2 are MDHEN and SYDVKM. CDR3 sequence (DNA): TGTGCCAGCAGCCCGGGAGCTAAAAAAAGGTACGAGCAGTACTTC. Translated, it gives CASSPGAKKRYEQYF.

The V call is TRBV10-1, the J call TRBJ2-7, with 9 nucleotides matching TRBD2. The CDR3 contains 15 residues. The germline V gene encodes CDR1 WNHNN and CDR2 SYGVQD (reference sequence). The J segment lost 2 bases and the V segment lost 6 bases, leaving 8 bases of the junction unmatched. CDR3 sequence reads: CASSPAGGSTYEQYF. Here the CDR3 DNA reads TGCGCCAGCAGCCCAGCGGGGGGTTCAACCTACGAGCAGTACTTC.

This clone was seen only once. The chain links TRBV19 to TRBJ1-5, with a weak D call TRBD1 (6 bases). Germline V lookup: CDR1 LNHDA, CDR2 SQIVND (reference sequence). This CDR3 region has 15 residues. Between the trimmed V and J ends, which lost 2 bases and 2 bases, there was a span of 10 bases. CDR3 loop: CASSIISGGNQPQHF. The CDR3, as DNA: TGTGCCAGTAGTATAATTTCAGGGGGCAATCAGCCCCAGCATTTT.

The CDR3, as DNA: TGTGCCTGGAGTGTCGGAGGAGTCACCTACGAGCAGTACTTC. Amino acids: CAWSVGGVTYEQYF. The genes are TRBV30 and TRBJ2-7, with D perhaps TRBD2 (5 bases). The CDR3 is 14 residues long. Germline assignment: CDR1 GTSNPN and CDR2 SVGIG (reference sequence). V was shortened by 0 bases and J by 2 bases, with 11 bases between the two germline ends.

The rearrangement uses TRBV3-1 (or the pseudogene TRBV3-2) and TRBJ2-7; tentative D call: TRBD1 (6 bases). The CDR3 has 15 amino acids. With 3 bases removed from V and 2 bases from J, the gap between germline ends came to 14 bases. CDR1 LGHDT and CDR2 YNNKEL come from the germline V gene (reference sequence). As DNA, the CDR3 is TGTGCCAGCAGCCATACCGGGACATTGACCTACGAGCAGTACTTC. This encodes CASSHTGTLTYEQYF.